Listed here are 9 T cell receptor beta chains from one sample, sequenced in a study of blood T cells in healthy people across ages. Together with a sample-barcoded 5' primer, a J-beta primer mix was included in a second PCR lasting about 6 to 11 cycles. Via MiXCR, TCRdb re-called the 5' RACE reads, giving one row per CDR3 protein. The top ten clones hold approximately 20% of a sample with about 1,000,000 distinct CDR3 sequences, under 55% of them seen once. The sample taken for sequencing was blood. The receptors stem from an older woman in good health.

This clonotype occurred once. The rearrangement uses TRBV5-1 and TRBJ2-7; D is unresolved. In germline, CDR1 is SGHRS, CDR2 YFSETQ. Trimming left V 1 base short and J 2 bases short, with 10 bases between. The CDR3 runs 14 residues. CDR3 in amino acids: CASSLPADTYEQYF. CDR3 DNA: TGCGCCAGCAGCTTGCCGGCCGACACCTACGAGCAGTACTTC.

The chain employs TRBV20-1 and TRBJ2-7; D is tentatively TRBD1 or TRBD2 (5 bases each). The better agreement between TRBJ2-5 and the DNA end casts doubt on the J call. This CDR3 spans 16 amino acids. Germline CDR1 and CDR2: DFQATT and SNEGSKA (reference sequence). Here the CDR3 reads CSARGVLQAWDETQYF. DNA of the CDR3: TGCAGTGCTAGAGGCGTATTACAGGCTTGGGACGAGACCCAGTACTTC.

The chain recombines TRBV11-2 with TRBJ2-1; D gene uncertain. V gave up 0 bases and J gave up 2 bases, with 8 bases separating them. Looked up from germline, CDR1 is SGHAT and CDR2 is FQNNGV. The CDR3 covers 15 residues. CDR3 residues: CASSLEDGTYNEQFF. CDR3 DNA sequence: TGTGCCAGCAGCTTAGAGGACGGAACCTACAATGAGCAGTTCTTC. Variable domain in full (rest from reference TRBV11-2 and TRBJ2-1): EAGVAQSPRYKIIEKRQSVAFWCNPISGHATLYWYQQILGQGPKLLIQFQNNGVVDDSQLPKDRFSAERLKGVDSTLKIQPAKLEDSAVYLCASSLEDGTYNEQFFGPGTRLTVL.

The chain combines TRBV12-3 or TRBV12-4 with TRBJ2-5, with 10 nucleotides matching TRBD2. The J call may be mistaken, given a closer DNA end match to TRBJ2-7. The CDR3 loop spans 14 amino acids. This CDR3 reads CASRLPGLAYEQYF. Here the CDR3 DNA reads TGTGCCAGCAGACTACCGGGACTAGCGTACGAGCAGTACTTC.

J is TRBJ1-2 and V is TRBV5-1, with D tentatively TRBD1 (5 bases). Germline V gene lookup returns CDR1 SGHRS and CDR2 YFSETQ. CDR3 size: 14 residues. Trimming removed 3 bases from V and 4 bases from J, with 13 bases in between. Here the CDR3 reads CASSYDRQLYGYTF. CDR3 bases: TGCGCCAGCAGCTACGACAGACAGCTCTATGGCTACACCTTC.

The CDR3 region has the DNA TGTGCCAGCAGTTTCCCCCGACTCACGAACACTGAAGCTTTCTTT. This gives the protein CASSFPRLTNTEAFF. V gene TRBV6-2 or TRBV6-3 combines with J gene TRBJ1-1, with D unclear. The CDR3 is 15 amino acids. The V end lost 4 bases, the J end lost 1 base, and 13 bases lay between the germline ends. The V gene's germline CDR1 is MNHEY and CDR2 SVGEGT.

This clonotype was seen a handful of times. The rearrangement uses TRBV6-5 and TRBJ2-3, with 7 bases identical to TRBD2. CDR1 is MNHEY, CDR2 SVGAGI, per germline. V shed 6 bases and J 2 bases; nucleotides not matched to a gene: 5. The CDR3 is 14 residues long. The CDR3 nucleotides read TGTGCCAGCAGGGCTAGCGGCTACACAGATACGCAGTATTTT. It encodes CASRASGYTDTQYF.

This clonotype was found many times. J is TRBJ2-7 and V is TRBV6-5; TRBD2 is a possible D gene (5 bases). V lost 0 bases, J lost 4 bases, and 13 bases lay in between. CDR1 is MNHEY and CDR2 is SVGAGI in the germline V gene. CDR3 size: 15 residues. CDR3 residues: CASSYSRVGKYEQYF. The CDR3 coding sequence is TGTGCCAGCAGTTACTCGAGGGTCGGGAAGTACGAGCAGTACTTC.

J is TRBJ1-2 and V is TRBV7-9; TRBD1 agrees at 9 bases. V dropped 5 bases and J dropped 2; count of bases not matched to a gene: 9. The CDR3 consists of 16 residues. Germline CDR1 reads SEHNR; CDR2 reads FQNEAQ (reference sequence). This chain's CDR3 is CASSTRGTGRNYGYTF. The CDR3 DNA reads as TGTGCCAGCAGCACCCGAGGGACAGGGAGAAACTATGGCTACACCTTC. The full variable domain, rest sourced from reference TRBV7-9 and TRBJ1-2, is DTGVSQNPRHKITKRGQNVTFRCDPISEHNRLYWYRQTLGQGPEFLTYFQNEAQLEKSRLLSDRFSAERPKGSFSTLEIQRTEQGDSAMYLCASSTRGTGRNYGYTFGSGTRLTVV.